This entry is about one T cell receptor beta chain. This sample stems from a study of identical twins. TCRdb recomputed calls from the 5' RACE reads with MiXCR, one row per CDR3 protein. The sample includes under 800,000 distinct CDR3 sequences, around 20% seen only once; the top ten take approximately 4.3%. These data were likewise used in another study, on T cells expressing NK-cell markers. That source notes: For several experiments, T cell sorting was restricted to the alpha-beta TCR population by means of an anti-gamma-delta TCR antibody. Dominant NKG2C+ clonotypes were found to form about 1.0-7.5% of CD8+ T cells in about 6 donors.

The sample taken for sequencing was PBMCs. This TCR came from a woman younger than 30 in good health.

The CDR3 here is CASSVDRANTGELFF. As DNA, the CDR3 is TGTGCCAGCAGTGTGGACAGGGCGAACACCGGGGAGCTGTTTTTT. The chain has TRBV27 and TRBJ2-2; 8 positions match TRBD1. Germline V gives CDR1 MNHEY, CDR2 SMNVEV (reference sequence). The CDR3 sequence is 15 residues long. V gave up 5 bases and J gave up 0 bases; unmatched junction bases: 2.